This T cell receptor (beta chain) is from a study of graft-versus-host responses after intestinal transplantation. Sequenced by immunoSEQ multiplex PCR; TCRdb stores in-frame clones only, minus some. This sample has 62,000 or so clones, with around 90% found just once. This CDR3 is 13 amino acids long. Germline values: CDR1 SQVTM, CDR2 ANQGSEA. V was pared by 6 bases and J by 5 bases, with 7 bases of the junction left unmatched. The chain employs TRBV29-1 and TRBJ2-7; 10 bases match TRBD2. The sequencing here drew on PBMCs, taken 26 days after transplant. The TCR comes from a human patient who received an intestinal transplant, so some T cells may come from the graft donor. CDR3 region: CSVASGSRDEQYF. CDR3 nucleotides: TGCAGCGTAGCTAGCGGGAGTCGGGACGAGCAGTACTTC.